The 11 T cell receptor beta chains below come from one sample, sequenced in a study of cytomegalovirus exposure and HLA in healthy donors. The PCR contained 60 Vbeta and 13 Jbeta primers. Only in-frame clones appear in the TCRdb table, and some are missing; sequencing was by immunoSEQ multiplex PCR. In the table there are 150,000 to 200,000 clones, roughly 85% of which are singletons. The specimen was PBMCs. The receptors derive from a woman between 25 and 40 years old in good health and CMV-seropositive.

This rearrangement joins TRBV29-1 to TRBJ1-2; maybe TRBD1 (5 bases). V lost 0 bases and J 6 bases, leaving 11 bases between the germline ends. The CDR3 is 13 residues long. Germline CDR1 is SQVTM and CDR2 is ANQGSEA. The CDR3, as DNA: TGCAGCGTTGAAGAGGGGGGTCCCGATGGCTACACCTTC. Translation: CSVEEGGPDGYTF. The full variable domain, completed using reference TRBV29-1 and TRBJ1-2, is SAVISQKPSRDICQRGTSLTIQCQVDSQVTMMFWYRQQPGQSLTLIATANQGSEATYESGFVIDKFPISRPNLTFSTLTVSNMSPEDSSIYLCSVEEGGPDGYTFGSGTRLTVV.

The chain recombines TRBV27 with TRBJ1-2, with 7 bases that match TRBD1. CDR3 length: 13 amino acids. The germline V gene has CDR1 MNHEY and CDR2 SMNVEV (reference sequence). V was pared by 5 bases and J by 5 bases, with 5 bases of the junction left unmatched. This CDR3 is CASSTTGDYGYTF. The DNA for the CDR3 is TGTGCCAGCAGTACAACAGGGGATTATGGCTACACCTTC.

The chain has TRBV7-6 and TRBJ1-1; 10 bases map to TRBD1. This CDR3 has 19 amino acids. The junction had 16 bases not matched to a gene; V was cut back by 3 bases and J by 3 bases. The germline V gene encodes CDR1 SGHVS and CDR2 FNYEAQ. The CDR3 region is CASSFIRGTGVGVHTEAFF. Written as DNA, the CDR3 is TGTGCCAGCAGCTTCATTAGAGGGACAGGGGTGGGAGTCCACACTGAAGCTTTCTTT.

The rearrangement links TRBV4-1 to TRBJ1-4, with 10 bases lining up with TRBD1. The CDR3 is 15 amino acids. CDR1 and CDR2 (germline): MGHRA, YSYEKL. V lost 4 bases and J lost 7; bases outside the gene matches: 6. For the CDR3, the DNA is TGCGCCAGCAGCCTCCCGGGACAGGGGTTTGAAAAACTGTTTTTT. As protein: CASSLPGQGFEKLFF.

V gene TRBV27 combines with J gene TRBJ2-2; 7 bases are a match to TRBD1. The germline V gene encodes CDR1 MNHEY and CDR2 SMNVEV (reference sequence). The CDR3 is 13 residues long. V was clipped by 8 bases and J by 6 bases; unmatched bases: 6. As DNA, the CDR3 is TGTGCCAGCCGCGCCCAGGGGGCCGGGGAGCTGTTTTTT. Amino acids: CASRAQGAGELFF.

The rearrangement links TRBV5-6 to TRBJ1-1, with 8 bases identical to TRBD1. Germline V CDR1 and CDR2: SGHDT, YYEEEE. The CDR3 is 16 amino acids. V shed 7 bases, J shed 0 bases, and the junction held 11 bases outside the gene matches. The CDR3 DNA reads as TGTGCCAGCTCAAGGGCAGGGGGCTTTCTGAACACTGAAGCTTTCTTT. Its protein product is CASSRAGGFLNTEAFF.

The rearrangement uses TRBV2 and TRBJ1-4; 10 bases align to TRBD1. J was trimmed by 0 bases and V by 7 bases; bases with no gene match: 2. The CDR3 is 15 amino acids. The germline V gene has CDR1 SNHLY and CDR2 FYNNEI. The CDR3 protein is CASKGQGTTNEKLFF. The DNA of the CDR3 is TGTGCCAGCAAGGGACAGGGGACAACTAATGAAAAACTGTTTTTT.

The gene calls are TRBV10-3 and TRBJ1-6; D is unclear. The CDR3 is made up of 15 amino acids. Germline lookup yields CDR1 ENHRY and CDR2 SYGVKD. Trimming took 2 bases from V and 3 from J, leaving 8 bases between them. CDR3 region: CAISERRDYNSPLHF. The CDR3 DNA reads as TGTGCCATCAGTGAGCGCCGGGACTATAATTCACCCCTCCACTTT.

This clone occurred a few times. The J gene is TRBJ1-2, the V gene TRBV7-9, with TRBD1 identical over 8 bases. The V gene end was trimmed by 3 bases and the J gene end by 6 bases; junction bases not matched to a gene: 12. In germline, CDR1 is SEHNR, CDR2 FQNEAQ (reference sequence). CDR3 size: 16 residues. CDR3 loop: CASSLGRGQGSDGYTF. In nucleotides, the CDR3 is TGTGCCAGCAGCTTGGGGCGAGGACAGGGTTCCGATGGCTACACCTTC.

A word on this clone: Other nucleotide sequences from this sample produce the same CDR3. The J gene is TRBJ2-7, the V gene TRBV7-2, with 11 bases that match TRBD2. CDR1 is SGHTA, CDR2 FQGNSA, per germline. Unmatched junction bases numbered 0, after V lost 2 bases and J lost 0 bases. This CDR3 region has 15 residues. CDR3: CASSLTSGSSYEQYF. In DNA form, the CDR3 reads TGTGCCAGCAGCTTAACTAGCGGGAGCTCCTACGAGCAGTACTTC.

This clone was seen only once. The gene calls are TRBV6-4 and TRBJ1-1; 7 bases map to TRBD1. CDR3 length: 13 amino acids. Trimming took 6 bases from V and 2 from J; bases not matched to a gene: 3. Germline assignment: CDR1 MRHNA and CDR2 SNTAGT. Here the CDR3 reads CASRGQVNTEAFF. The CDR3 region has the DNA TGTGCCAGCAGAGGACAGGTTAACACTGAAGCTTTCTTT.